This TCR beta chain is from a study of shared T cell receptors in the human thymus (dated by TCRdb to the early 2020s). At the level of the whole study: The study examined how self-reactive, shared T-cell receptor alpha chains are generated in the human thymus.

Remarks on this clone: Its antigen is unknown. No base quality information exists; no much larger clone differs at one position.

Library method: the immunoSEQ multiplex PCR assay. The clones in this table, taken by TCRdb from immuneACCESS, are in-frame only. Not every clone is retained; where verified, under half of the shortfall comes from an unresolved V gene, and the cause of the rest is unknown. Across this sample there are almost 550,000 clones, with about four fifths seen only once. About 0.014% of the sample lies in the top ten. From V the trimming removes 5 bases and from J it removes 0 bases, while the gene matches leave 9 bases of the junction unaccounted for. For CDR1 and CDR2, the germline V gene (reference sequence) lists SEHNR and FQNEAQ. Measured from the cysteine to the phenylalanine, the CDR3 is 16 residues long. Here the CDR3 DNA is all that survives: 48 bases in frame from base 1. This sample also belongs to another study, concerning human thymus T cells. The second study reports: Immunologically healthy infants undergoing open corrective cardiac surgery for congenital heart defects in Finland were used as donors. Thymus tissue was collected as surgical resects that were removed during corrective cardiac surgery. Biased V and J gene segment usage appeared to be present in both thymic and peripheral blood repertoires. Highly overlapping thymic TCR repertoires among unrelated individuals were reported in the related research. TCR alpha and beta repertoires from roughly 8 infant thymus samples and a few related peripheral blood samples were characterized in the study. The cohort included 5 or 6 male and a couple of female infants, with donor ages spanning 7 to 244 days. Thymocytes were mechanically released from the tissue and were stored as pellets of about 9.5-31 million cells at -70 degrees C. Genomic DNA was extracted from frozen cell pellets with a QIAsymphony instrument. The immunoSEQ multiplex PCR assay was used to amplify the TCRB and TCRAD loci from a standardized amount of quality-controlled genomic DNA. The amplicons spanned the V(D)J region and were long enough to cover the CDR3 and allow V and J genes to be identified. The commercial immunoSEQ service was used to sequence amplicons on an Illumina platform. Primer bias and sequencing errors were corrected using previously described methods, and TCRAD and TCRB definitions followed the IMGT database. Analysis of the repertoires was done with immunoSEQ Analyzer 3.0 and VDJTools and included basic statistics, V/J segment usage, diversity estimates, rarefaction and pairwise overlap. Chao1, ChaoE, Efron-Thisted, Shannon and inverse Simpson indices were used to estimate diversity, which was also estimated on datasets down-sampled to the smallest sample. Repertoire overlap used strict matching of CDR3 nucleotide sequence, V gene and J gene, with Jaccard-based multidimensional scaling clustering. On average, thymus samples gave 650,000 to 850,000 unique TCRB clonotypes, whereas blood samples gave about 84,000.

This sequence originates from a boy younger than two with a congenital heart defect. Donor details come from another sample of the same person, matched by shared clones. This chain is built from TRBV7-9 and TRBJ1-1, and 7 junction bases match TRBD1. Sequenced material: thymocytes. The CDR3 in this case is CASSPITGDMNTEAFF. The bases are TGTGCCAGCAGCCCGATAACAGGGGACATGAACACTGAAGCTTTCTTT.